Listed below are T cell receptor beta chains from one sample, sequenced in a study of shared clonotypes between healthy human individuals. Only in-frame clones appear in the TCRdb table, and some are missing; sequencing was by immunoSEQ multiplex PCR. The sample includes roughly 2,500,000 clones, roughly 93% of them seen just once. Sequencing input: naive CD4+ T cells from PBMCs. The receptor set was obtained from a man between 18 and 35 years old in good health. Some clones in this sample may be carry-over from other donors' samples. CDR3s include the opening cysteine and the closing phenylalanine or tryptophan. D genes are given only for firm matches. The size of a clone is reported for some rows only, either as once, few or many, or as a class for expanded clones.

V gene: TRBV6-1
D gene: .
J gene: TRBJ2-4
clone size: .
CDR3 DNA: TGTGCCAGCAGTGAAGGGGGAGCCAAAAACATTCAGTACTTC
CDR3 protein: CASSEGGAKNIQYF

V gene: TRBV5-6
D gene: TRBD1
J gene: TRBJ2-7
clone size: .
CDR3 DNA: TGTGCCAGCACCAAACAGGGGGCATTTTACGAGCAGTACTTC
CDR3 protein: CASTKQGAFYEQYF

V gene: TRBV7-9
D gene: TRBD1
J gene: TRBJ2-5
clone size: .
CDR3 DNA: TGTGCCAGCAGCACCCTGGACAGGGGGCGTAGTCAAGAGACCCAGTACTTC
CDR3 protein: CASSTLDRGRSQETQYF

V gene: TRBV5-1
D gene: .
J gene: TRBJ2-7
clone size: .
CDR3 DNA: TGCGCCAGCAGCTTGTCCGGGGCCTACTACGAGCAGTACTTC
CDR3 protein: CASSLSGAYYEQYF

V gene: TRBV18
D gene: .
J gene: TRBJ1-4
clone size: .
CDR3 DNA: TGTGCCAGCTCACCACCTAACAGCTATAATGAAAAACTGTTTTTT
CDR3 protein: CASSPPNSYNEKLFF

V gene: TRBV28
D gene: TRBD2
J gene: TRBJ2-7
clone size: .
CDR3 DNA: TGTGCCAGCAGCCGTTTTACGGGAGGGAGCTCCTACGAGCAGTACTTC
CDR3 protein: CASSRFTGGSSYEQYF

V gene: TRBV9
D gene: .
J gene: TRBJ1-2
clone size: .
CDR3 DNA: TGTGCCAGCAGCAACCCAGCAGGGGACTATGGCTACACCTTC
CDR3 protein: CASSNPAGDYGYTF

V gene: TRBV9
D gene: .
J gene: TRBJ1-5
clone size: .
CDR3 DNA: TGTGCCAGCAGCGTAGGAGGTGATAGCAATCAGCCCCAGCATTTT
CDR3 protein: CASSVGGDSNQPQHF

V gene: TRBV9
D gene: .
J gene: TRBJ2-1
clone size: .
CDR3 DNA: TGTGCCAGCAGCATGAGGACGGAATCCAATGAGCAGTTCTTC
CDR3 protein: CASSMRTESNEQFF

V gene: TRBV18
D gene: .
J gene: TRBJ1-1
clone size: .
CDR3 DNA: TGTGCCAGCTCACCATTTGCGCAGGCGGACACTGAAGCTTTCTTT
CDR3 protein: CASSPFAQADTEAFF

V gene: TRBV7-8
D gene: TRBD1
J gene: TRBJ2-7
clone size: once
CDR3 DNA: TGTGCCAGCAGCTCCCGGGACAGAGAGACGTTCTCGCAGTACTTC
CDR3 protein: CASSSRDRETFSQYF

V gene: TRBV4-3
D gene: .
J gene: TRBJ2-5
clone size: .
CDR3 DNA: TGCGCCAGCAGCCCAACTAGCAGGTTTCTCCGGGGACAAGAGACCCAGTACTTC
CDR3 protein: CASSPTSRFLRGQETQYF

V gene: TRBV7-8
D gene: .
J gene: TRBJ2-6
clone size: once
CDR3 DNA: TGTGCCAGCAGCTTAGCCCGGGTGCTGCAGTCTGGGGCCAACGTCCTGACTTTC
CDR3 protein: CASSLARVLQSGANVLTF

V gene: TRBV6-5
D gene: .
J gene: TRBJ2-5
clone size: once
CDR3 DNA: TGTGCCAGCGGGAGAAGACAAGAGACCCAGTACTTC
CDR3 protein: CASGRRQETQYF

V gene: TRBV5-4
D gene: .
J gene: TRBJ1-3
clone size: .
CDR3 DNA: TGTGCCAGCAGCCGAATAGACAGAAGCTCTGGAAACACCATATATTTT
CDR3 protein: CASSRIDRSSGNTIYF

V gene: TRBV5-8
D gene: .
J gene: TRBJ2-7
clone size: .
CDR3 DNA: TGTGCCAGCAGCTTCGGTAGCCCCCCGGACGTGGACGAGCAGTACTTC
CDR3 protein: CASSFGSPPDVDEQYF

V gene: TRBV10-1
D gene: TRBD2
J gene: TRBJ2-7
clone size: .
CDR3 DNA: TGCGCCAGCAGTTCCAGCGGGGTAATAGGCGAGCAGTACTTC
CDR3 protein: CASSSSGVIGEQYF

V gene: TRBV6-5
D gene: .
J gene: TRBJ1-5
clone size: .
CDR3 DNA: TGTGCCAGCAGTCCCATACTGGGGGGACATCAGCCCCAGCATTTT
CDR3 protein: CASSPILGGHQPQHF

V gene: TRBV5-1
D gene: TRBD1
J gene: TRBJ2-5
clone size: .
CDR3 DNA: TGCGCCAGCAGCCCGGGACAGGGAGAGACCCAGTACTTC
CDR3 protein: CASSPGQGETQYF

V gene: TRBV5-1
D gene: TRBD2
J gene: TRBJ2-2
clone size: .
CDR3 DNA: TGCGCCAGCAGCGCTCCGGGACTAGCGTACGCGAACACCGGGGAGCTGTTTTTT
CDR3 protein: CASSAPGLAYANTGELFF

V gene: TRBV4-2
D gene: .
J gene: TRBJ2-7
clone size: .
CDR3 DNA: TGTGCCAGCAGCCAAGATAATGGTAGGATAAGCTCCTACGAGCAGTACTTC
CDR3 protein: CASSQDNGRISSYEQYF

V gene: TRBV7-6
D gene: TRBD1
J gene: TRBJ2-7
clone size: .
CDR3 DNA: TGTGCCAGCAGCCGGACAGGGGCTAGCTCCTACGAGCAGTACTTC
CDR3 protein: CASSRTGASSYEQYF

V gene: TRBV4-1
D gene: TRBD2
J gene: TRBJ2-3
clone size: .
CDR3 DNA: TGCGCCAGCAGCCAAACGACGGGGCTAGCGGGCTCCGATACGCAGTATTTT
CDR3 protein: CASSQTTGLAGSDTQYF

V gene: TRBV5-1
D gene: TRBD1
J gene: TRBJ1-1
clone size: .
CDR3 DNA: TGCGCCAGCAGGACAGGGACTATGAACACTGAAGCTTTCTTT
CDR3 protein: CASRTGTMNTEAFF

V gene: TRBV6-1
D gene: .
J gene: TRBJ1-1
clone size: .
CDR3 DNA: TGTGCCAGCAGTGAAGCGGAGTTCTGGACACCGAGGACTGAAGCTTTCTTT
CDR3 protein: CASSEAEFWTPRTEAFF

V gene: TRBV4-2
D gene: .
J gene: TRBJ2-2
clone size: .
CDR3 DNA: TGTGCCAGCAGCCAAGATGCGGCCGGGGAGCTGTTTTTT
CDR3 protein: CASSQDAAGELFF

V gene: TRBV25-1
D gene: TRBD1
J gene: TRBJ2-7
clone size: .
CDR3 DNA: TGTGCCAGCAGGAATTCCGGACAGGGTAGAGAGCAGTACTTC
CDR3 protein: CASRNSGQGREQYF

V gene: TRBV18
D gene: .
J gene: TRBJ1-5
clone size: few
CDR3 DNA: TGTGCCAGCTCACCAGGACAGAATCAGCCCCAGCATTTT
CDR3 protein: CASSPGQNQPQHF

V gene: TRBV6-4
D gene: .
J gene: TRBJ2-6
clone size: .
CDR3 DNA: TGTGCCAGCAGTGCGGACTCTGGGGCCAACGTCCTGACTTTC
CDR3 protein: CASSADSGANVLTF

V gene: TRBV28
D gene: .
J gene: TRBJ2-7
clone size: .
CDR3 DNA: TGTGCCACCTCCCTCCACTACGAGCAGTACTTC
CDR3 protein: CATSLHYEQYF

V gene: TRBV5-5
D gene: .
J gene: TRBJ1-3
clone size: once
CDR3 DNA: TGTGCCAGCAGCCCCGACCGAAACACCATATATTTT
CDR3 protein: CASSPDRNTIYF

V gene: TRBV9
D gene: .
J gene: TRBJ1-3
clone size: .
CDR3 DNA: TGTGCCAGCAGGTCAAGTGGCCGCTCCCCCGGAAACACCATATATTTT
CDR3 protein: CASRSSGRSPGNTIYF

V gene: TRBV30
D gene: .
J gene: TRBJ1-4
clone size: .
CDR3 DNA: TGTGCCTGGAGTGTACGGATTAATGAAAAACTGTTTTTT
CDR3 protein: CAWSVRINEKLFF

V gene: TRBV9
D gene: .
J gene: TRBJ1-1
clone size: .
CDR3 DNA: TGTGCCAGCAGCGTAGGGGACGCCGGGACTGAAGCTTTCTTT
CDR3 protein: CASSVGDAGTEAFF

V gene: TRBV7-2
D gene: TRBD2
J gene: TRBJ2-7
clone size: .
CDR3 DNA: TGTGCCAGCAGCCTAGGACTAGCGGGAGGTAACGAGCAGTACTTC
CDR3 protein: CASSLGLAGGNEQYF

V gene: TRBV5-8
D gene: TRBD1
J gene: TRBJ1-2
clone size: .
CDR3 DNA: TGTGCCAGCAGCTTAGGGACAGGGGCGGATCTCTATGGCTACACCTTC
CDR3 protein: CASSLGTGADLYGYTF

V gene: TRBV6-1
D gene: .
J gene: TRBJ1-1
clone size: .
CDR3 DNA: TGTGCCAGCAGACAGGGAGGGTTGAACACTGAAGCTTTCTTT
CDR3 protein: CASRQGGLNTEAFF

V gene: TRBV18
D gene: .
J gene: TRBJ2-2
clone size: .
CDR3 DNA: TGTGCCAGCTCACCAGCAGGGCCTAACACCGGGGAGCTGTTTTTT
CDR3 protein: CASSPAGPNTGELFF

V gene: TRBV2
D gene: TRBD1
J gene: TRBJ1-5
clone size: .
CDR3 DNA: TGTGCCAGCAGTGAGACGACAGGGAAATTTAGTGGTGATCAGCCCCAGCATTTT
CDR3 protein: CASSETTGKFSGDQPQHF

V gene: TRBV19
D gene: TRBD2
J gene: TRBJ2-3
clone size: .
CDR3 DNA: TGTGCCAGTAGTATTATTAGCGGGAGGAGTACAGATACGCAGTATTTT
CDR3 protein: CASSIISGRSTDTQYF

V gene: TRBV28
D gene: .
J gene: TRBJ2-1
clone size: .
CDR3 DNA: TGTGCCAGCAGTCCACAAACCGGCCTCCCAGCGGAGTTCTTC
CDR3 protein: CASSPQTGLPAEFF

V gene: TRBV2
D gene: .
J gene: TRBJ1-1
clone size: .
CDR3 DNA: TGTGCCAGTCGACAGATACAGGACGCTTTCTTT
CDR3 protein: CASRQIQDAFF

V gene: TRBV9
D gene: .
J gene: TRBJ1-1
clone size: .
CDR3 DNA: TGTGCCAGCAGCGTAGAGCCTTTCGGGAACACTGAAGCTTTCTTT
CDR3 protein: CASSVEPFGNTEAFF

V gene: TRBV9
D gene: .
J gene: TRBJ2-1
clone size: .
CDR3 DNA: TGTGCCAGCAGCGGGAGGGGGACCAACCCATTATCCTACAATGAGCAGTTCTTC
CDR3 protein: CASSGRGTNPLSYNEQFF